This TCR beta chain stems from a study of blood T cells in healthy people across ages. This clonotype came up once. Its target is not known. Since a much larger clone is just one base distant, this may be a read error. The CDR3 runs 15 residues. Germline assignment: CDR1 KGHDR and CDR2 SFDVKD. Notes on the study in general: Age showed a roughly linear inverse relationship with TCR beta diversity per million T cells. Observed TCR beta diversity showed a strong correlation with the percentage of naive T cells as measured by flow cytometry. A greater number of naive CD4+ cells and higher diversity distinguished long-lived donors from aged donors.

A second about 6 to 11 cycle PCR used barcoded and J-beta primers. TCRdb re-called the 5' RACE reads with MiXCR, one entry per CDR3 protein. Among hundreds of thousands of distinct CDR3 sequences listed, over 40% were seen once. Aged about 6 to 90, donors were systemically healthy Caucasians from Russia. This sequence originates from a woman at least 80 years old in good health. This chain uses TRBV24-1 with TRBJ2-7, with D tentatively TRBD1 (6 bases). The DNA end favors TRBJ2-5, so the J call may be wrong. What was sequenced was blood. CDR3 DNA: TGTGCCGCCAGTGCCCTTCAGGGGAAGGGGGAGACCCAGTACTTC. Translated, it gives CAASALQGKGETQYF.